This section outlines one T cell receptor beta chain sequence together with its context. Authors' methods: Reference gene primer amplification gave estimated nucleated cell counts. The table came from immunoSEQ multiplex PCR; TCRdb's copy has only in-frame clones and leaves some out. V, J and clone size reflect that table, while D and trimming were determined from the DNA. The profile covers some 41,000 clones, with 90% appearing a single time and about 6% taken by the ten largest. This CDR3 is built from 16 residues. Germline V lookup: CDR1 SGHDT, CDR2 YYEEEE. V lost 4 bases to trimming and J lost 7 bases, with 20 bases between them. These data are taken from a study of blood T cell repertoires in COVID-19. Overall study context: Some COVID-19 samples were acute and others convalescent; all came from the United States, Italy and Spain. Nucleic acid was either cDNA or gDNA, and it came from T cells, B-cell-depleted T cells, or PBMCs.

This sequence originates from a human donor in a cohort sampled during active COVID-19. V and J are TRBV5-6 and TRBJ1-4; a weak D match, TRBD1 (5 bases). The sample was peripheral blood. This CDR3 reads CASSAGSSGRGEKLFF. CDR3 nucleotide sequence: TGTGCCAGCAGCGCCGGGAGCTCAGGGAGAGGTGAAAAACTGTTTTTT.